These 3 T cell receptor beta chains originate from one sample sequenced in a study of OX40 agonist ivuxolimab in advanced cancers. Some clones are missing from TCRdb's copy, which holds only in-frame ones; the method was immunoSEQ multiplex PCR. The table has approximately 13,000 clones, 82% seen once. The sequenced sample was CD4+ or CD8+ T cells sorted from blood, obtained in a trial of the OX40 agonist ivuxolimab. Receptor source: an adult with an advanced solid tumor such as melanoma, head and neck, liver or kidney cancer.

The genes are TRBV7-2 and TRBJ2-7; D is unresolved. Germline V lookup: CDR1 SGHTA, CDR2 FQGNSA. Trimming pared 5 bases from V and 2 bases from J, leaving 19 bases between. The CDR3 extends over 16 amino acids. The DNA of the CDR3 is TGTGCCAGCAGCCCCGATGACCGATTCGTGGCCTACGAGCAGTACTTC. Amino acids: CASSPDDRFVAYEQYF. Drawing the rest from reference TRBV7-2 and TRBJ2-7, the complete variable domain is GAGVSQSPSNKVTEKGKDVELRCDPISGHTALYWYRQSLGQGLEFLIYFQGNSAPDKSGLPSDRFSAERTGGSVSTLTIQRTQQEDSAVYLCASSPDDRFVAYEQYFGPGTRLTVT.

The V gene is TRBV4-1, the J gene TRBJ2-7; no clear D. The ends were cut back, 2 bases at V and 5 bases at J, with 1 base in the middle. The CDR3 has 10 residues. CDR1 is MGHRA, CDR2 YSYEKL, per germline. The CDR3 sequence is CASSQNEQYF. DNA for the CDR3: TGCGCCAGCAGCCAAAACGAGCAGTACTTC.

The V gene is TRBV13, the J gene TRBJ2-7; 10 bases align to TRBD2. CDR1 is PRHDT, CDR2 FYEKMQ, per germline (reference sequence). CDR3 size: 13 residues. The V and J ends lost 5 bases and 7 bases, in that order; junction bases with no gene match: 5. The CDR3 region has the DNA TGTGCCAGCAGCCCCGGGACTAGCGTAGAGCAGTACTTC. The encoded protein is CASSPGTSVEQYF. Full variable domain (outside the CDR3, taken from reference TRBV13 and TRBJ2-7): AAGVIQSPRHLIKEKRETATLKCYPIPRHDTVYWYQQGPGQDPQFLISFYEKMQSDKGSIPDRFSAQQFSDYHSELNMSSLELGDSALYFCASSPGTSVEQYFGPGTRLTVT.